Below are 21 T cell receptor beta chains sequenced from a single sample in a study of radiotherapy plus CTLA-4 blockade in lung cancer. Assay: immunoSEQ multiplex PCR; the TCRdb copy retains only in-frame clones and omits some. The table has tens of thousands of clones, over 65% seen once. The sequencing here drew on peripheral blood, taken from a patient treated with radiotherapy plus ipilimumab. The origin of the receptors is a human donor with non-small cell lung cancer who had a partial response to radiotherapy plus ipilimumab.

CDR3 nucleotides: TGTGCCAGCAGCAAAGGGCGGGGGGGCCCCCCTGAGCAGTTCTTC. Amino acid sequence: CASSKGRGGPPEQFF. The chain links TRBV21-1 to TRBJ2-1; the table's D call TRBD2 went unverified against the DNA. TRBV21-1 is deemed a pseudogene. The CDR3 sequence is 15 residues long.

The J gene is TRBJ2-3, the V gene TRBV29-1; TRBD2 matches at 8 bases. Germline CDR1 and CDR2: SQVTM and ANQGSEA. This CDR3 comprises 14 residues. Unmatched junction bases numbered 8, after V lost 7 bases and J lost 2 bases. The CDR3 bases are TGCAGCGGAGTCGGGACTAGGGACACAGATACGCAGTATTTT. This encodes CSGVGTRDTDTQYF.

This chain connects TRBV14 to TRBJ2-1; 8 nucleotides agree with TRBD1. The CDR3 consists of 18 residues. From germline, CDR1 is SGHDN and CDR2 FVKESK. J lost 0 bases, V lost 3 bases, and 10 bases had no gene match. The CDR3 loop is CASSHKTGVFLSYNEQFF. For the CDR3, the DNA is TGTGCCAGCAGCCACAAGACAGGGGTCTTCCTCTCCTACAATGAGCAGTTCTTC.

The CDR3 sequence: CASSQEAGRETQYF. In DNA, the CDR3 is TGCGCCAGCAGCCAAGAAGCAGGGCGGGAGACCCAGTACTTC. V gene TRBV4-3 combines with J gene TRBJ2-5; a possible D gene is TRBD1 (5 bases). V was cut by 0 bases and J by 5 bases, with 10 bases left in between. CDR1 is LGHNA, CDR2 YSLEER, per germline. CDR3 size: 14 residues.

V gene TRBV7-2 combines with J gene TRBJ2-5; D possibly corresponds to TRBD1 (5 bases). The CDR3 has 14 amino acids. The V gene's germline CDR1 is SGHTA and CDR2 FQGNSA. With 2 bases removed from V and 1 base from J, the gap between germline ends came to 8 bases. CDR3 loop: CASSLSTVQETQYF. The CDR3 region has the DNA TGTGCCAGCAGCTTATCGACAGTCCAAGAGACCCAGTACTTC.

CDR3 sequence reads: CASNHRQQNTGELFF. The CDR3 DNA reads TGTGCCAGCAATCACAGGCAACAGAACACCGGGGAGCTGTTTTTT. This chain uses TRBV6-1 with TRBJ2-2; TRBD1 might be the D (5 bases). The CDR3 has 15 residues. V lost 7 bases and J lost 1, with 13 bases in between. The germline gives CDR1 MNHNS, CDR2 SASEGT.

The CDR3 region has the DNA TGCGCCAGCAGCATAACCGGGACAGGGAGCTCTGGGGCCAACGTCCTGACTTTC. This translates into CASSITGTGSSGANVLTF. The genes are TRBV5-1 and TRBJ2-6; 9 bases align to TRBD1. The CDR3 is made up of 18 amino acids. Germline CDR1 reads SGHRS; CDR2 reads YFSETQ. V was clipped by 4 bases and J by 0 bases; unmatched bases: 8.

Note on this clone: The junction and the germline gene differ at one end; a read error may be behind it. The chain links TRBV7-9 to TRBJ1-2; D remains ambiguous. The germline V gene encodes CDR1 SEHNR and CDR2 FQNEAQ (reference sequence). The CDR3 runs to 13 residues. In DNA form, the CDR3 reads TGTGCCAGCAGTTTAGAGAGCGGCTATGGCTACACCTTC. It translates to CASSLESGYGYTF.

This clone was seen more than once but under ten times. The chain joins TRBV5-6 to TRBJ1-5; 8 positions agree with TRBD1. The germline CDR1 and CDR2 sequences are SGHDT and YYEEEE. The CDR3 loop spans 15 amino acids. Germline trimming cut 9 bases from V and 7 bases from J; bases unmatched to any gene: 15. The DNA for the CDR3 is TGTGCCACCTTTATAGACAGGGGCTTTTGGCAGCCCCAGCATTTT. Protein: CATFIDRGFWQPQHF.

The chain couples TRBV10-2 to TRBJ2-2; 12 bases map to TRBD2. Germline trimming cut 2 bases from V and 9 bases from J; bases unmatched to any gene: 7. Germline loops: CDR1 WSHSY, CDR2 SAAADI. There are 16 residues in the CDR3. This CDR3 reads CASSEPSGGAHRELFF. CDR3 nucleotide sequence: TGCGCCAGCAGTGAGCCTAGCGGGGGGGCCCACCGGGAGCTGTTTTTT.

CDR3: CASSYPGQGTTGELFF. CDR3 DNA: TGTGCCAGCTCATATCCGGGACAGGGAACAACCGGGGAGCTGTTTTTT. J is TRBJ2-2 and V is TRBV18, with 9 bases lining up with TRBD1. Unmatched junction bases numbered 9, after V lost 5 bases and J lost 5 bases. The germline gives CDR1 KGHSH, CDR2 LQKENI. This CDR3 spans 16 amino acids.

This chain links TRBV6-1 with TRBJ2-1, with a weak D call TRBD2 (5 bases). Looked up from germline, CDR1 is MNHNS and CDR2 is SASEGT. The CDR3 spans 15 residues. V lost 11 bases to trimming and J lost 4 bases, with 21 bases between them. The CDR3 loop reads CAGGPGPPTYNEQFF. CDR3 coding DNA: TGTGCCGGAGGTCCAGGACCCCCGACTTACAATGAGCAGTTCTTC.

This clone has only a few counts. The rearrangement uses TRBV9 and TRBJ2-1; TRBD1 agrees at 7 bases. This CDR3 comprises 14 residues. V lost 3 bases and J lost 6; bases outside the gene matches: 6. Per germline, CDR1 SGDLS and CDR2 YYNGEE. As DNA, the CDR3 is TGTGCCAGCAGCGCGACAGGGTCGGTCAATGAGCAGTTCTTC. It translates to CASSATGSVNEQFF.

This chain links TRBV4-3 with TRBJ2-4, with 11 bases identical to TRBD1. After removal of 4 bases from V and 10 bases from J, the junction contained 9 bases not matched to a gene. Germline V gene data show CDR1 as LGHNA and CDR2 as YSLEER. This CDR3 is 15 amino acids long. CDR3 in amino acids: CASSPTRGTGGIQYF. CDR3 DNA: TGCGCCAGCAGCCCCACACGAGGGACAGGGGGGATTCAGTACTTC.

V gene TRBV2 combines with J gene TRBJ2-1; 10 bases line up with TRBD2. V was pared by 1 base and J by 0 bases, with 6 bases of the junction left unmatched. Per germline, CDR1 SNHLY and CDR2 FYNNEI. The CDR3 consists of 18 residues. The CDR3 DNA reads TGTGCCAGCAGTGAAGGTAGCGGGGGGACGAGCTCCTACAATGAGCAGTTCTTC. Residues: CASSEGSGGTSSYNEQFF.

The rearrangement links TRBV5-1 to TRBJ2-3, with a possible D match to TRBD1 (6 bases). V was cut by 0 bases and J by 0 bases, with 8 bases left in between. The CDR3 contains 15 residues. Germline values: CDR1 SGHRS, CDR2 YFSETQ. DNA for the CDR3: TGCGCCAGCAGCTTGGGGCAGGGGAGCACAGATACGCAGTATTTT. Protein: CASSLGQGSTDTQYF.

This chain links TRBV4-3 with TRBJ2-1, with D tentatively TRBD1 (5 bases). V shed 5 bases and J shed 8 bases, with 16 bases lying between them. CDR1 is LGHNA and CDR2 is YSLEER in the germline V gene. The CDR3 totals 14 residues. The chain's CDR3 is CASSVQGKRDEQFF. CDR3 nucleotides: TGCGCCAGCAGCGTCCAGGGTAAAAGAGATGAGCAGTTCTTC.

The genes are TRBV7-9 and TRBJ1-5; tentative D call: TRBD1 (6 bases). Germline CDR1 is SEHNR and CDR2 is FQNEAQ (reference sequence). V gave up 5 bases and J gave up 6 bases, with 8 bases separating them. The CDR3 extends over 12 amino acids. The CDR3 DNA is TGTGCCAGCAGCGTGGACAGTCAGCCCCAGCATTTT. This translates into CASSVDSQPQHF.

The rearrangement joins TRBV4-3 to TRBJ2-3; tentative D call: TRBD2 (6 bases). CDR3 length: 15 residues. The V end was cut by 0 bases, the J end by 1 base, with 8 bases between. Germline V lookup: CDR1 LGHNA, CDR2 YSLEER. The CDR3: CASSQDGGGTDTQYF. The CDR3 DNA reads as TGCGCCAGCAGCCAAGACGGCGGGGGCACAGATACGCAGTATTTT.

The chain carries TRBV28 and TRBJ1-2, with D possibly being TRBD1 (6 bases). Germline V lookup: CDR1 MDHEN, CDR2 SYDVKM. V was pared by 6 bases and J by 4 bases, with 18 bases between. The CDR3 length is 15 residues. The CDR3, as DNA: TGTGCCAGCAGGTCCCAACAGGGACCAGTCTATGGCTACACCTTC. Amino acids: CASRSQQGPVYGYTF.

The table lists this clone with a few counts. This chain connects TRBV7-9 to TRBJ2-1; the D gene is possibly TRBD1 (5 bases). CDR1 SEHNR and CDR2 FQNEAQ come from the germline V gene (reference sequence). The V and J ends lost 0 bases and 5 bases respectively, with 8 bases between them. The CDR3 runs to 14 residues. CDR3 protein: CASSLAVTDNEQFF. CDR3 sequence (DNA): TGTGCCAGCAGCTTAGCGGTGACAGACAATGAGCAGTTCTTC. Complete variable domain (other parts from reference TRBV7-9 and TRBJ2-1): DTGVSQNPRHKITKRGQNVTFRCDPISEHNRLYWYRQTLGQGPEFLTYFQNEAQLEKSRLLSDRFSAERPKGSFSTLEIQRTEQGDSAMYLCASSLAVTDNEQFFGPGTRLTVL.